This T cell receptor (beta chain) was captured by sequencing in a study of radiation and T cells in renal cell carcinoma. General study findings and limits: Top tumor clonotypes rose in blood 2 weeks post-radiation, then contracted. Baseline intratumoral clonotype presence is unknown without pretreatment biopsies.

Clones were read by immunoSEQ multiplex PCR, and TCRdb kept only the in-frame ones, dropping some. The sample shows 95,000 to 150,000 clones, 80% to 85% of them seen only once. Note on this clone: Its antigen is currently unknown.

Regarding time point: baseline pretreatment blood. Regarding treatment: 15 Gy SBRT to primary tumor, nephrectomy 4 weeks later. Radiation-treated patients gave blood at baseline, week 2 and week 4. The tumor was a clear cell renal cell carcinoma. Between the trimmed V and J ends, which lost 2 bases and 1 base, there was a span of 8 bases. Germline lookup yields CDR1 MNHEY and CDR2 SVGAGI. The CDR3 length is 15 residues. The specimen was blood, collected from a patient whose treatment included radiotherapy and nephrectomy. This clonotype originated in a woman aged 55-69 years with renal cell carcinoma. The V gene is TRBV6-5, the J gene TRBJ1-4, with TRBD1 as a possible D gene (6 bases). The CDR3 sequence is CASSYEGGTNEKLFF. The CDR3 region has the DNA TGTGCCAGCAGTTACGAAGGGGGAACTAATGAAAAACTGTTTTTT.